Following are 17 T cell receptor beta chains from one sample sequenced in a study of T cell repertoires in cytomegalovirus infection. MiXCR was run by TCRdb on the reads, yielding one entry per CDR3 protein. The data contain hundreds of thousands of distinct CDR3 sequences, about 27% of them seen just once; the ten biggest clones take up around 20%. For these receptors, no antigen is known. The sample here was cultured PBMCs, taken from culture after CMV antigen stimulation. Every receptor here comes from a human donor in good health (CMV status not recorded). Some clones in this sample may be carry-over from other donors' samples.

In this sample, this clonotype turned up once. This chain uses TRBV10-3 with TRBJ1-1; 8 nucleotides line up with TRBD1. V was pared by 8 bases and J by 1 base, with 3 bases of the junction left unmatched. This CDR3 spans 13 amino acids. Germline-derived CDR1 and CDR2 are ENHRY and SYGVKD. This CDR3 reads CAILGTGNTEAFF. In DNA, the CDR3 is TGTGCCATCCTAGGGACAGGGAACACTGAAGCTTTCTTT.

This clonotype has a count of ten or more. The chain links TRBV27 to TRBJ2-5; 15 nucleotides align to TRBD2. V was pared by 4 bases and J by 2 bases, with 8 bases of the junction left unmatched. This CDR3 has 18 residues. Per the germline V gene, CDR1 is MNHEY and CDR2 is SMNVEV (reference sequence). CDR3 sequence (DNA): TGTGCCAGCAGTTCCGGACTAGCGGGAGGGCCAGGGCAAGAGACCCAGTACTTC. Protein: CASSSGLAGGPGQETQYF.

This clonotype was seen a handful of times. CDR3: CSTPDNTEAFF. The CDR3, as DNA: TGCAGCACCCCCGACAACACTGAAGCTTTCTTT. This chain joins TRBV29-1 and TRBJ1-1; D call uncertain. Germline V gene lookup returns CDR1 SQVTM and CDR2 ANQGSEA. The CDR3 has 11 amino acids. Deletions cut 8 bases from V and 2 bases from J, with 9 bases between.

The chain links TRBV7-9 to TRBJ2-1, with 11 bases that match TRBD2. Germline V gene data show CDR1 as SEHNR and CDR2 as FQNEAQ (reference sequence). V gave up 3 bases and J gave up 4 bases; unmatched junction bases: 2. This CDR3 spans 15 amino acids. This chain's CDR3 is CASSFRLAGYNEQFF. In DNA, the CDR3 is TGTGCCAGCAGCTTCAGACTAGCGGGATACAATGAGCAGTTCTTC.

CDR3 in amino acids: CASSFARNYGYTF. DNA of the CDR3: TGTGCCAGCAGTTTCGCGAGGAACTATGGCTACACCTTC. The rearrangement joins TRBV27 to TRBJ1-2; D is unresolved. This CDR3 has 13 residues. The V end lost 3 bases, the J end lost 2 bases, and 7 bases lay between the germline ends. Germline CDR1 reads MNHEY; CDR2 reads SMNVEV (reference sequence).

The V gene is TRBV10-3, the J gene TRBJ1-6; no definite D call. The CDR3 spans 16 residues. V lost 1 base and J lost 0, with 7 bases in between. Looked up from germline, CDR1 is ENHRY and CDR2 is SYGVKD. The CDR3: CAISELGSSYNSPLHF. The CDR3 DNA sequence: TGTGCCATCAGTGAGTTAGGGAGCTCCTATAATTCACCCCTCCACTTT.

The chain combines TRBV7-3 with TRBJ2-2; possible D gene TRBD2, 6 bases. V shed 5 bases and J shed 6 bases, with 13 bases lying between them. The CDR3 sequence is 14 residues long. CDR1 is SGHTA and CDR2 is FQGTGA in the germline V gene. The CDR3 DNA sequence: TGTGCCAGCAGCCAAGGAGGAGGGTCCGGGGAGCTGTTTTTT. Protein sequence: CASSQGGGSGELFF.

This clonotype was seen only a few times. The CDR3 DNA sequence: TGTGCCAGCAGTTCTGGACAGGGGGCGATAACAGGCACTGAAGCTTTCTTT. Translation gives CASSSGQGAITGTEAFF. This chain connects TRBV6-5 to TRBJ1-1, with 11 nucleotides matching TRBD1. Germline V gene lookup returns CDR1 MNHEY and CDR2 SVGAGI. The CDR3 has 17 amino acids. The V segment lost 4 bases and the J segment 4 bases; nucleotides outside the gene matches: 11.

This clonotype came up many times. This chain joins TRBV7-2 and TRBJ1-2; a weak D match, TRBD1 (5 bases). Germline V gives CDR1 SGHTA, CDR2 FQGNSA. V shed 7 bases and J shed 6 bases, with 12 bases lying between them. The CDR3 has 12 residues. The CDR3 DNA follows: TGTGCCAGCATCGAGGGGCAAGATGGCTACACCTTC. Translation: CASIEGQDGYTF.

V and J are TRBV10-3 and TRBJ1-5; D may be TRBD1 (5 bases). In germline, CDR1 is ENHRY, CDR2 SYGVKD. Trimming shortened V by 10 bases and J by 4 bases, and 14 bases separated the two germline ends. This CDR3 has 13 residues. CDR3: CATRDDRNQPQHF. The DNA of the CDR3 is TGTGCCACGCGGGACGACCGGAATCAGCCCCAGCATTTT.

The chain joins TRBV20-1 to TRBJ2-7; the match to TRBD1 covers 7 bases. This CDR3 contains 13 residues. The junction had 7 bases not matched to a gene; V was cut back by 2 bases and J by 6 bases. Looked up from germline, CDR1 is DFQATT and CDR2 is SNEGSKA (reference sequence). The CDR3 reads CSARPRQGPEQYF. The CDR3 region has the DNA TGCAGTGCTAGACCCCGACAGGGCCCCGAGCAGTACTTC.

Only one count was recorded for this clonotype. The chain recombines TRBV12-3 or TRBV12-4 with TRBJ2-5; TRBD1 matches 9 bases. The J segment lost 5 bases and the V segment lost 6 bases, leaving 7 bases of the junction unmatched. The CDR3 has 14 amino acids. CDR3 bases: TGTGCCAGCAGCTTCACAGGGGGCAGGGAGACCCAGTACTTC. It yields the protein CASSFTGGRETQYF.

CDR3 protein: CASSYTGDSYEQYF. DNA of the CDR3: TGTGCCAGCAGTTACACAGGGGATTCCTACGAGCAGTACTTC. V gene TRBV6-8 combines with J gene TRBJ2-7, with 7 nucleotides matching TRBD1. With V trimmed by 2 bases and J by 1 base, 2 bases remained unmatched. Looked up from germline, CDR1 is MNHGY and CDR2 is SAAAGT. This CDR3 has 14 amino acids.

This clonotype was seen only a few times. The chain uses TRBV7-3 and TRBJ2-2, with D possibly being TRBD2 (6 bases). The germline V gene has CDR1 SGHTA and CDR2 FQGTGA. Trimming shortened V by 5 bases and J by 7 bases, and 8 bases separated the two germline ends. This CDR3 region has 12 residues. As DNA, the CDR3 is TGTGCCAGCAGCGCGACTAGCGGGGAGCTGTTTTTT. Translating gives CASSATSGELFF.

The CDR3 loop is CASSASGRTQFF. In DNA form, the CDR3 reads TGTGCCAGCAGTGCCTCTGGGAGGACGCAGTTCTTC. The V and J genes are TRBV6-5 and TRBJ2-1, with D possibly matching TRBD2 (6 bases). The length of the CDR3 is 12 residues. V was clipped by 5 bases and J by 12 bases, with 14 bases between them. The germline V gene encodes CDR1 MNHEY and CDR2 SVGAGI.

The chain links TRBV5-1 to TRBJ2-1, with 10 bases identical to TRBD2. V was clipped by 0 bases and J by 1 base; unmatched bases: 7. Germline V gives CDR1 SGHRS, CDR2 YFSETQ. The CDR3 runs to 18 residues. This chain's CDR3 is CASSLGSGGTKSYNEQFF. CDR3 DNA: TGCGCCAGCAGCTTGGGTAGCGGGGGGACAAAATCCTACAATGAGCAGTTCTTC.

The rearrangement links TRBV6-6 to TRBJ2-5; tentatively, D is TRBD2 (6 bases). CDR3 length equals 15 residues. V dropped 0 bases and J dropped 2 bases, with 10 bases sitting between them. Germline CDR1 and CDR2: MNHNY and SVGAGI (reference sequence). For the CDR3, the DNA is TGTGCCAGCAGTTACTCGCGGGAAGGACAAGAGACCCAGTACTTC. It specifies CASSYSREGQETQYF.